The clone carrying this T cell receptor (beta chain) was observed a handful of times. Its antigen is unknown. Template-switching 5'RACE yielded the TCR cDNA; a universal primer site and UMIs were added in the process. TCRdb itself ran the 5' RACE reads through MiXCR, one entry per CDR3 protein. The sample records 350,000 to 450,000 distinct CDR3 sequences, around a sixth being singletons. The data are from a study of T cells after yellow fever vaccination. Study outcomes and limitations: Primary-vaccination clones mostly resurfaced post-booster (just under 98% CD4, about 87% CD8).

CDR1 and CDR2 from the germline V gene are MGHRA and YSYEKL. This CDR3 has 13 residues. The V end lost 0 bases, the J end lost 4 bases, and 6 bases lay between the germline ends. This sequence originates from a man between 18 and 35 years old who received the YFV17D yellow fever vaccine. V and J are TRBV4-1 and TRBJ1-2; D not resolved. Sequencing was performed on PBMCs, taken before the yellow fever booster vaccination. The CDR3 reads CASSQDKGYGYTF. DNA of the CDR3: TGCGCCAGCAGCCAAGATAAAGGCTATGGCTACACCTTC.